Shown below are 21 T cell receptor beta chains from a single sample sequenced in a study of OX40 agonist ivuxolimab in advanced cancers. TCRdb's copy holds only in-frame clones and misses some; the assay was immunoSEQ multiplex PCR. Of roughly 73,000 clones in the sample, roughly 89% were seen once. The sequenced sample was CD4+ or CD8+ T cells sorted from blood, obtained in a trial of the OX40 agonist ivuxolimab. The source of these receptors is an adult with an advanced solid tumor such as melanoma, head and neck, liver or kidney cancer.

Details on this clone: Other nucleotide sequences from this sample produce the same CDR3. This chain connects TRBV2 to TRBJ1-5; 9 positions match TRBD1. The CDR3 contains 14 residues. Germline values: CDR1 SNHLY, CDR2 FYNNEI. Trimming removed 5 bases from V and 5 bases from J; junction bases left unmatched: 4. CDR3: CASSPDRGDQPQHF. The CDR3 nucleotides read TGTGCCAGCAGTCCTGACAGGGGGGATCAGCCCCAGCATTTT.

This rearrangement joins TRBV6-1 to TRBJ1-6; D might be TRBD1 (5 bases). V was clipped by 4 bases and J by 4 bases, with 8 bases between them. This CDR3 contains 14 residues. In germline, CDR1 is MNHNS, CDR2 SASEGT. The CDR3 spells CASSGSGYNSPLHF. Here the CDR3 DNA reads TGTGCCAGCAGTGGCTCAGGGTATAATTCACCCCTCCACTTT.

The rearrangement joins TRBV7-6 to TRBJ1-1, with D unresolved. With 5 bases removed from V and 1 base from J, the gap between germline ends came to 11 bases. The CDR3 sequence is 14 residues long. Germline lookup yields CDR1 SGHVS and CDR2 FNYEAQ. The CDR3 region has the DNA TGTGCCAGCAGCCCACGGGTGGGGAACACTGAAGCTTTCTTT. This sequence encodes CASSPRVGNTEAFF.

V and J are TRBV2 and TRBJ1-4; 7 positions agree with TRBD1. This CDR3 has 14 amino acids. Germline V gives CDR1 SNHLY, CDR2 FYNNEI. J was trimmed by 8 bases and V by 5 bases; bases with no gene match: 8. The CDR3 bases are TGTGCCAGCAGTCAGGGGGGGGCGGAGGAAAAACTGTTTTTT. It yields the protein CASSQGGAEEKLFF. The whole variable domain, remainder taken from reference TRBV2 and TRBJ1-4, is EPEVTQTPSHQVTQMGQEVILRCVPISNHLYFYWYRQILGQKVEFLVSFYNNEISEKSEIFDDQFSVERPDGSNFTLKIRSTKLEDSAMYFCASSQGGAEEKLFFGSGTQLSVL.

Details on this clone: One end of the junction is discordant with germline, which a read error may explain. This chain connects TRBV7-7 to TRBJ2-7; the match to TRBD2 covers 9 bases. The germline CDR1 and CDR2 sequences are SSHAT and FNYEAQ (reference sequence). The CDR3 consists of 15 residues. The CDR3 coding sequence is TGTGCTAGCAGCTTGGAGACTAGCGGTCTCGGGGAGCAGTACTTC. Translation gives CASSLETSGLGEQYF.

This rearrangement joins TRBV5-1 to TRBJ1-2; 9 nucleotides match TRBD1. Germline CDR1 and CDR2: SGHRS and YFSETQ. V shed 4 bases and J 2 bases; nucleotides not matched to a gene: 6. This CDR3 comprises 15 residues. The CDR3 DNA reads TGCGCCAGCAGCCACTCGGACAGGGGCAACTATGGCTACACCTTC. It yields the protein CASSHSDRGNYGYTF.

This sequence joins TRBV5-1 and TRBJ2-5; 7 nucleotides align to TRBD1. J lost 1 base, V lost 5 bases, and 8 bases had no gene match. Germline assignment: CDR1 SGHRS and CDR2 YFSETQ. CDR3 size: 15 residues. The CDR3 DNA follows: TGCGCCAGCAGGAGTGGGACAGCCATCCAAGAGACCCAGTACTTC. Translated, it gives CASRSGTAIQETQYF.

The chain joins TRBV5-1 to TRBJ2-7, with a tentative D call TRBD1 (6 bases). The germline V and J ends were trimmed by 4 bases and 7 bases, with 18 bases remaining between them. The CDR3 has 14 amino acids. The germline V gene has CDR1 SGHRS and CDR2 YFSETQ. The CDR3 spells CASSLIPQGKEQYF. DNA of the CDR3: TGCGCCAGCAGCCTGATTCCACAGGGTAAAGAGCAGTACTTC. The full variable domain, rest sourced from reference TRBV5-1 and TRBJ2-7, is KAGVTQTPRYLIKTRGQQVTLSCSPISGHRSVSWYQQTPGQGLQFLFEYFSETQRNKGNFPGRFSGRQFSNSRSEMNVSTLELGDSALYLCASSLIPQGKEQYFGPGTRLTVT.

The V gene is TRBV7-9, the J gene TRBJ1-3; no firm D call. The ends were cut back, 5 bases at V and 0 bases at J, with 14 bases in the middle. Germline CDR1 reads SEHNR; CDR2 reads FQNEAQ (reference sequence). The CDR3 extends over 16 amino acids. CDR3 residues: CASSPPRGNSGNTIYF. CDR3 DNA sequence: TGTGCCAGCAGCCCCCCCCGGGGTAACTCTGGAAACACCATATATTTT.

The chain links TRBV29-1 to TRBJ1-3, with TRBD1 identical over 7 bases. The CDR3 has 14 residues. Trimming at V came to 7 bases and at J to 8 bases, leaving 14 bases not matched to a gene. CDR1 SQVTM and CDR2 ANQGSEA come from the germline V gene. In DNA, the CDR3 is TGCAGCGCCGAGGACAGGAACTTTGGTGACACCATATATTTT. Its protein product is CSAEDRNFGDTIYF.

V gene TRBV6-1 combines with J gene TRBJ2-7; maybe TRBD1 (6 bases). Germline V gives CDR1 MNHNS, CDR2 SASEGT. CDR3 length: 15 residues. Trimming cost V 8 bases and J 3 bases, with 20 bases left between them. The CDR3 reads CASHPNRASGYEQYF. The CDR3 nucleotides read TGTGCCAGCCATCCGAACAGGGCAAGTGGCTACGAGCAGTACTTC.

The chain has TRBV2 and TRBJ2-4; the D call may be TRBD1 or TRBD2 (5 bases each). CDR1 SNHLY and CDR2 FYNNEI come from the germline V gene. The CDR3 is 15 amino acids. V lost 7 bases and J lost 5, with 18 bases in between. The CDR3 nucleotides are TGTGCCAGCACCCCGGGACCCCGAGGAGAAAACATTCAGTACTTC. This translates into CASTPGPRGENIQYF.

The V and J genes are TRBV27 and TRBJ2-5; D is uncertain. V was shortened by 5 bases and J by 1 base, with 14 bases between the two germline ends. This CDR3 comprises 15 residues. From germline, CDR1 is MNHEY and CDR2 SMNVEV (reference sequence). The CDR3 sequence: CASSLTPAPQETQYF. CDR3 nucleotide sequence: TGTGCCAGCAGTCTCACCCCGGCTCCCCAAGAGACCCAGTACTTC.

The V call is TRBV6-1, the J call TRBJ2-1; TRBD2 matches 10 bases. CDR3 length: 14 amino acids. Germline lookup yields CDR1 MNHNS and CDR2 SASEGT. Trimming cost V 7 bases and J 10 bases; bases outside gene matches: 10. CDR3 residues: CASNPLAGVREQFF. The DNA for the CDR3 is TGTGCCAGCAACCCCCTAGCGGGAGTTAGGGAGCAGTTCTTC.

The V call is TRBV4-1, the J call TRBJ2-5; either TRBD1 or TRBD2 may supply D (6 bases each). Trimming took off 0 bases at V and 4 bases at J, with 15 bases between the two ends. Per the germline V gene, CDR1 is MGHRA and CDR2 is YSYEKL. CDR3 length: 16 amino acids. For the CDR3, the DNA is TGCGCCAGCAGCCAAGATCAGGGGCAGGGAGGAGAGACCCAGTACTTC. Its translation is CASSQDQGQGGETQYF.

The chain is built from TRBV5-4 and TRBJ2-7; D not certain. Germline assignment: CDR1 SGHNT and CDR2 YYREEE (reference sequence). The CDR3 spans 15 residues. Trimming removed 0 bases from V and 0 bases from J, with 10 bases in between. For the CDR3, the DNA is TGTGCCAGCAGCTTGGACACTCCCTTCTCCTACGAGCAGTACTTC. Its protein product is CASSLDTPFSYEQYF.

This chain connects TRBV7-9 to TRBJ1-1, with D possibly TRBD1 on 5 matching bases. In germline, CDR1 is SEHNR, CDR2 FQNEAQ (reference sequence). This CDR3 spans 16 amino acids. V dropped 4 bases and J dropped 3 bases, with 18 bases sitting between them. CDR3 protein: CASSSPFGTADTEAFF. The CDR3 DNA sequence: TGTGCCAGCAGCTCCCCTTTCGGGACCGCAGACACTGAAGCTTTCTTT.

The chain has TRBV4-2 and TRBJ2-3; 7 bases agree with TRBD2. V gave up 3 bases and J gave up 0 bases; unmatched junction bases: 0. The CDR3 length is 14 residues. The germline V gene has CDR1 LGHNA and CDR2 YNFKEQ. CDR3 residues: CASSQRGSTDTQYF. The CDR3 DNA is TGTGCCAGCAGCCAGCGGGGGAGCACAGATACGCAGTATTTT.

The chain has TRBV5-1 and TRBJ2-4; D uncertain. Trimming removed 4 bases from V and 0 bases from J, with 8 bases in between. The CDR3 has 14 residues. Germline loops: CDR1 SGHRS, CDR2 YFSETQ. In DNA form, the CDR3 reads TGCGCCAGCAGCCCCTTTCTAGCCAAAAACATTCAGTACTTC. Translated: CASSPFLAKNIQYF. The variable domain in full, with the rest retrieved from reference TRBV5-1 and TRBJ2-4, is KAGVTQTPRYLIKTRGQQVTLSCSPISGHRSVSWYQQTPGQGLQFLFEYFSETQRNKGNFPGRFSGRQFSNSRSEMNVSTLELGDSALYLCASSPFLAKNIQYFGAGTRLSVL.

The rearrangement uses TRBV27 and TRBJ2-6; TRBD1 or TRBD2 may be the D gene (5 bases each). Trimming took 3 bases from V and 1 from J, leaving 13 bases between them. The V gene's germline CDR1 is MNHEY and CDR2 SMNVEV (reference sequence). The CDR3 is 17 residues long. CDR3 residues: CASSFRDVQSGANVLTF. The CDR3 DNA is TGTGCCAGCAGTTTCCGGGACGTACAATCTGGGGCCAACGTCCTGACTTTC.

This clone was found once. The CDR3 loop is CASDRGNTIYF. CDR3 DNA sequence: TGTGCCAGCGACCGCGGAAACACCATATATTTT. The chain is built from TRBV28 and TRBJ1-3; the D is unclear. The CDR3 has 11 amino acids. Per germline, CDR1 MDHEN and CDR2 SYDVKM. The V and J ends lost 8 bases and 4 bases respectively, with 6 bases between them.